These 13 T cell receptor beta chains were sequenced from one sample in a study of T cell responses to AZD1222 COVID-19 vaccine. The data were produced by immunoSEQ multiplex PCR, yet TCRdb's version contains in-frame clones alone and is incomplete. In the table there are roughly 120,000 clones, approximately 83% of which are singletons. The source material was peripheral blood, sampled on day 0 of MenACWY control vaccination. The receptors here all came from an adult in good health.

V usage is TRBV7-2 and J usage is TRBJ2-1; 7 nucleotides agree with TRBD2. The V gene end was trimmed by 2 bases and the J gene end by 10 bases; junction bases not matched to a gene: 11. CDR1 is SGHTA, CDR2 FQGNSA, per germline. The CDR3 has 15 residues. CDR3 bases: TGTGCCAGCAGCTTAAATCCGGGACGGGAGGAAGAGCAGTTCTTC. Its translation is CASSLNPGREEEQFF.

The count of this clone is one. The chain combines TRBV4-1 with TRBJ1-5; D uncertain. V shed 4 bases and J shed 3 bases, with 13 bases lying between them. Germline values: CDR1 MGHRA, CDR2 YSYEKL. The CDR3 totals 15 residues. The CDR3 region is CASSPTPVDNQPQHF. CDR3 coding DNA: TGCGCCAGCAGCCCCACACCTGTTGACAATCAGCCCCAGCATTTT.

The chain combines TRBV7-8 with TRBJ2-1, with D possibly matching TRBD2 (5 bases). Trimming stripped 1 base from V and 7 bases from J, with 20 bases between. The CDR3 runs to 17 residues. Germline CDR1 SGHVS, CDR2 FQNEAQ. As DNA, the CDR3 is TGTGCCAGCAGCTTAGGGGTCCGGGCCCCATGGAGGAATGAGCAGTTCTTC. Protein product: CASSLGVRAPWRNEQFF.

The chain joins TRBV19 to TRBJ1-1; D is uncertain. The CDR3 is 13 amino acids. From germline, CDR1 is LNHDA and CDR2 SQIVND (reference sequence). V dropped 4 bases and J dropped 1 base, with 7 bases sitting between them. CDR3 nucleotide sequence: TGTGCCAGTAGTAGCCAGGAGAACACTGAAGCTTTCTTT. This codes for CASSSQENTEAFF.

In DNA, the CDR3 is TGTGCCAGTAGGACAGGGGGCGGCACAGATACGCAGTATTTT. Translated: CASRTGGGTDTQYF. The V gene is TRBV28, the J gene TRBJ2-3; the match to TRBD1 covers 11 bases. V shed 9 bases and J 1 base; nucleotides not matched to a gene: 3. The germline CDR1 and CDR2 sequences are MDHEN and SYDVKM. The CDR3 has 14 amino acids.

V usage is TRBV28 and J usage is TRBJ1-1, with TRBD1 matching 7 bases. The ends lost 3 bases at V and 1 base at J; junction bases unmatched: 2. This CDR3 is 14 amino acids long. Germline V gene data show CDR1 as MDHEN and CDR2 as SYDVKM. The DNA for the CDR3 is TGTGCCAGCAGTTTGGGACAGAGGAACACTGAAGCTTTCTTT. Translating it yields CASSLGQRNTEAFF.

The chain combines TRBV6-5 with TRBJ1-3; D may be TRBD1 (6 bases). The ends were cut back, 2 bases at V and 3 bases at J, with 11 bases in the middle. From germline, CDR1 is MNHEY and CDR2 SVGAGI. This CDR3 has 15 amino acids. CDR3 nucleotide sequence: TGTGCCAGCAGTTACGGGGGGCAACGTGGAAACACCATATATTTT. Its translation is CASSYGGQRGNTIYF.

This chain joins TRBV6-5 and TRBJ2-2; 11 nucleotides match TRBD2. Germline V CDR1 and CDR2: MNHEY, SVGAGI. The CDR3 spans 15 residues. The trim removed 7 bases at V and 4 bases at J, leaving 5 bases unmatched. In nucleotides, the CDR3 is TGTGCCAGCACCTCTAGCGGGGGGTTCACCGGGGAGCTGTTTTTT. It codes for CASTSSGGFTGELFF.

The V call is TRBV7-9, the J call TRBJ1-1; 9 nucleotides align to TRBD1. CDR1 SEHNR and CDR2 FQNEAQ come from the germline V gene (reference sequence). The CDR3 has 15 residues. V lost 7 bases, J lost 2 bases, and 8 bases stayed unmatched. This CDR3 is CASMMVQGANTEAFF. In DNA, the CDR3 is TGTGCCAGCATGATGGTACAGGGGGCAAACACTGAAGCTTTCTTT.

Notes on this clone: The same CDR3 also results from other DNA sequences found in this sample. The J gene is TRBJ1-5, the V gene TRBV4-1; 7 bases are a match to TRBD1. CDR1 and CDR2 (germline): MGHRA, YSYEKL. The CDR3 is 15 residues long. Unmatched junction bases numbered 8, after V lost 2 bases and J lost 7 bases. In DNA, the CDR3 is TGCGCCAGCAGCCAAACGAGACAGGGAGGCCAGCCCCAGCATTTT. Translating gives CASSQTRQGGQPQHF.

With regard to this clone: The same CDR3 can be traced to other DNA sequences in this sample. This sequence joins TRBV2 and TRBJ2-7; the match to TRBD1 covers 7 bases. There are 15 residues in the CDR3. V lost 4 bases to trimming and J lost 4 bases; unmatched junction nucleotides: 10. The germline V gene has CDR1 SNHLY and CDR2 FYNNEI. The CDR3: CASSALAGGTYEQYF. The CDR3, as DNA: TGTGCCAGCAGTGCGCTCGCAGGGGGTACGTACGAGCAGTACTTC.

The chain employs TRBV30 and TRBJ1-6, with a possible D match to TRBD1 (6 bases). CDR3 length: 15 residues. The V gene lost 0 bases and the J gene lost 7 bases, with 13 bases spanning the gap. The germline V gene encodes CDR1 GTSNPN and CDR2 SVGIG (reference sequence). As DNA, the CDR3 is TGTGCCTGGAGTGTAGTGCGTCAGGGGAATTCACCCCTCCACTTT. Protein product: CAWSVVRQGNSPLHF.

This chain uses TRBV18 with TRBJ1-5; TRBD1 aligns across 7 bases. CDR1 and CDR2 from the germline V gene are KGHSH and LQKENI. This CDR3 is built from 16 residues. The ends lost 3 bases at V and 0 bases at J; junction bases unmatched: 5. DNA for the CDR3: TGTGCCAGCTCACCCGGACAGGCTTATAGCAATCAGCCCCAGCATTTT. This encodes CASSPGQAYSNQPQHF.